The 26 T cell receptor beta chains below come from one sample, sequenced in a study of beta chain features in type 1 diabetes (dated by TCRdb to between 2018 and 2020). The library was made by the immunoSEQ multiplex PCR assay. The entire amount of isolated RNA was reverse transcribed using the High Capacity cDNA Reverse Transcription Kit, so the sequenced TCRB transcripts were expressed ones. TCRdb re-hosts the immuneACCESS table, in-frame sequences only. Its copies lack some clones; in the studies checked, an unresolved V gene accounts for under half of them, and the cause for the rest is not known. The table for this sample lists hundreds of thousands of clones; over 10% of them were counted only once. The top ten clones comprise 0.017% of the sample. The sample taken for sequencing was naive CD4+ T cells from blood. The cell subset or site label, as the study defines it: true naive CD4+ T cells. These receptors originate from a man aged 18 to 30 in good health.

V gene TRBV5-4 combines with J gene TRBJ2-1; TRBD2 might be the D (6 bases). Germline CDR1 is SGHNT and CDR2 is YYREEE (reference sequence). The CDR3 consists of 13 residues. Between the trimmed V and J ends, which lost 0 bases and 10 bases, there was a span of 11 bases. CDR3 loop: CASSLAGGREQFF. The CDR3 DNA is TGTGCCAGCAGCTTGGCCGGGGGAAGGGAGCAGTTCTTC.

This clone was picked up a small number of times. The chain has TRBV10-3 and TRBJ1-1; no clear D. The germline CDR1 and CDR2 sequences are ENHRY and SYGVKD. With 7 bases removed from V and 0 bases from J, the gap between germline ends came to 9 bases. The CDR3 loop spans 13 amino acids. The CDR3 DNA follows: TGTGCCATCATGGGCATCATGAACACTGAAGCTTTCTTT. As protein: CAIMGIMNTEAFF.

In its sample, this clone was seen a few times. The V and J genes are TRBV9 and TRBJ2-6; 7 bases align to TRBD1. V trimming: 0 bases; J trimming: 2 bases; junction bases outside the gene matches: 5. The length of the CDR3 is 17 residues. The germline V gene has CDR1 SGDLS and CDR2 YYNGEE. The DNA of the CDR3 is TGTGCCAGCAGCGTAGCCGGGACAGCAGCTGGGGCCAACGTCCTGACTTTC. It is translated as CASSVAGTAAGANVLTF. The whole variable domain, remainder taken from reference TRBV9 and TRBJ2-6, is DSGVTQTPKHLITATGQRVTLRCSPRSGDLSVYWYQQSLDQGLQFLIQYYNGEERAKGNILERFSAQQFPDLHSELNLSSLELGDSALYFCASSVAGTAAGANVLTFGAGSRLTVL.

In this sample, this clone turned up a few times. Written as DNA, the CDR3 is TGTGCCAGCAGCTTTCAGACTAGCCACGAGCAGTACTTC. Amino acids: CASSFQTSHEQYF. This chain joins TRBV7-8 and TRBJ2-7, with 7 bases aligning to TRBD2. The length of the CDR3 is 13 residues. The V gene's germline CDR1 is SGHVS and CDR2 FQNEAQ. With 3 bases clipped from V and 5 bases from J, the junction kept 4 bases outside the gene matches.

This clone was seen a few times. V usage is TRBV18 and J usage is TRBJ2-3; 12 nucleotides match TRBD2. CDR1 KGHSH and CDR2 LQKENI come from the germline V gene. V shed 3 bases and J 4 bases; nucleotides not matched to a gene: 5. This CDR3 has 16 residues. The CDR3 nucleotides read TGTGCCAGCTCACCCGCGACTAGCGGGGGTGCAGATACGCAGTATTTT. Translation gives CASSPATSGGADTQYF.

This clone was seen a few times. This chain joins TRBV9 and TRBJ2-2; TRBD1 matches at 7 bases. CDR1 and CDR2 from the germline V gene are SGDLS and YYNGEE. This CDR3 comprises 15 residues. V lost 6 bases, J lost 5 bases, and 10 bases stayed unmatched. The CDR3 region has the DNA TGTGCCAGCAACCCGGGACAGCCTTTTACCGGGGAGCTGTTTTTT. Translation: CASNPGQPFTGELFF.

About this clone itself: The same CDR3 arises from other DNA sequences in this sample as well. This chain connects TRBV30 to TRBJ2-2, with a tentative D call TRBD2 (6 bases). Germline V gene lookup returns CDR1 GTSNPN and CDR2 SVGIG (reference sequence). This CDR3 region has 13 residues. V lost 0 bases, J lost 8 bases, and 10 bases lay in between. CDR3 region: CAWSVGGPGELFF. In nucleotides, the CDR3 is TGTGCCTGGAGTGTCGGGGGTCCAGGGGAGCTGTTTTTT. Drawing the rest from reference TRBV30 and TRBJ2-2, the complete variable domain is SQTIHQWPATLVQPVGSPLSLECTVEGTSNPNLYWYRQAAGRGLQLLFYSVGIGQISSEVPQNLSASRPQDRQFILSSKKLLLSDSGFYLCAWSVGGPGELFFGEGSRLTVL.

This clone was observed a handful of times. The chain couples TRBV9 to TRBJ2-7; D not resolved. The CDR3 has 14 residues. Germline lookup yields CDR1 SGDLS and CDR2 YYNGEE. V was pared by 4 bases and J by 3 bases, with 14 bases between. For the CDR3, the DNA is TGTGCCAGCAGCCCCCAGGCCTTTGTCTACGAGCAGTACTTC. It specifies CASSPQAFVYEQYF.

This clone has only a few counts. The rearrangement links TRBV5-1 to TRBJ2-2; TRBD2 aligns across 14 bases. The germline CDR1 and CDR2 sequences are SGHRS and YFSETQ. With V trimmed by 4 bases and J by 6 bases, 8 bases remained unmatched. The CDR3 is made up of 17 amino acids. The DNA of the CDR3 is TGCGCCAGCAGCAAGCAGGGGACTAGCGGGAGTGCCGGGGAGCTGTTTTTT. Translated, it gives CASSKQGTSGSAGELFF.

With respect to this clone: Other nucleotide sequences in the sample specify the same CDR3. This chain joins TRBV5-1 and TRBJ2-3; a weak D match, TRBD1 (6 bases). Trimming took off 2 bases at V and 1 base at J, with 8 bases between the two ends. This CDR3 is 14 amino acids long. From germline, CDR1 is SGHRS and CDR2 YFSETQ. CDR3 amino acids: CASSFSGGTDTQYF. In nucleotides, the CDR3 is TGCGCCAGCAGCTTTTCAGGGGGCACAGATACGCAGTATTTT.

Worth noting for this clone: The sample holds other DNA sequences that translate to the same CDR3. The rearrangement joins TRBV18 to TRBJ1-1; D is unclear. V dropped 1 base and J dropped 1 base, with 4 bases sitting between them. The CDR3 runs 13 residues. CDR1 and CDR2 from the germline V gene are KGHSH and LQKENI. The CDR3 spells CASSPRANTEAFF. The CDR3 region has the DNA TGTGCCAGCTCACCACGCGCGAACACTGAAGCTTTCTTT.

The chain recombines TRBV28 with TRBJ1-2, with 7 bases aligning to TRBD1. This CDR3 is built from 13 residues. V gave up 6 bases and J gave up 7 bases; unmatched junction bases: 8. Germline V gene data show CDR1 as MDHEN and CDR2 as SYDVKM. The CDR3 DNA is TGTGCCAGCAGGCGGCAGGGGGAGGCTGGCTACACCTTC. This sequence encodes CASRRQGEAGYTF.

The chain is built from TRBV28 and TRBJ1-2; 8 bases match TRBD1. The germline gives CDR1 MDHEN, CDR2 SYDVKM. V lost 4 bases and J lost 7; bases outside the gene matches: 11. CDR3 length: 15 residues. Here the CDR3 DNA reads TGTGCCAGCAGTTACAAAATACAGGGGGGCCGTGGCTACACCTTC. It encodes CASSYKIQGGRGYTF.

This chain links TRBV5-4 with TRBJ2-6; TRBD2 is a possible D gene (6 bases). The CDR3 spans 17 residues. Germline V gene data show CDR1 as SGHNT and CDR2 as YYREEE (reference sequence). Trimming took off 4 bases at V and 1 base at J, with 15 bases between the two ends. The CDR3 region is CASSPGVRGSGANVLTF. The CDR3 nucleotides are TGTGCCAGCAGCCCGGGGGTTCGGGGGTCTGGGGCCAACGTCCTGACTTTC. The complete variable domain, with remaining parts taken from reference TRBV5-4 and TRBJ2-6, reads ETGVTQSPTHLIKTRGQQVTLRCSSQSGHNTVSWYQQALGQGPQFIFQYYREEENGRGNFPPRFSGLQFPNYSSELNVNALELDDSALYLCASSPGVRGSGANVLTFGAGSRLTVL.

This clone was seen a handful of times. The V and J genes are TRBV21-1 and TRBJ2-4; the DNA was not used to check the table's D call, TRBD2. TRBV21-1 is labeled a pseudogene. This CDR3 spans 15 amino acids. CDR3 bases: TGTGCCAGCAGCAATCGAAAGACTAGCGAGAGCATTCAGTACTTC. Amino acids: CASSNRKTSESIQYF.

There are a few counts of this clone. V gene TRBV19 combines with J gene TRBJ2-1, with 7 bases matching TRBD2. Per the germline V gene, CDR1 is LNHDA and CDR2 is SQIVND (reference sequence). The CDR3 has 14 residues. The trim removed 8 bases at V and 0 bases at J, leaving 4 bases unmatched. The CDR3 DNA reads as TGTGCCAGTGATGGGGGGGGCTCCTACAATGAGCAGTTCTTC. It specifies CASDGGGSYNEQFF.

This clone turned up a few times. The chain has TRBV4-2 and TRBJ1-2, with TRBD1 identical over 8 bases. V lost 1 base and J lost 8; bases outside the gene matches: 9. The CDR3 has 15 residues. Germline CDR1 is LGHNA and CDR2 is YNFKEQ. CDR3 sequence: CASSQARQGAKGYTF. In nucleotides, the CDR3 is TGTGCCAGCAGCCAAGCGCGCCAGGGGGCGAAAGGCTACACCTTC.

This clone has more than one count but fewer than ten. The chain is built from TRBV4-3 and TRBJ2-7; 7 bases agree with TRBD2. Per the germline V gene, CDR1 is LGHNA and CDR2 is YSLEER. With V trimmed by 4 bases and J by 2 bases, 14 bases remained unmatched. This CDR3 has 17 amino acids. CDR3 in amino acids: CASSLHAGTITTYEQYF. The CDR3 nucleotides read TGCGCCAGCAGCCTCCACGCCGGGACTATCACGACCTACGAGCAGTACTTC.

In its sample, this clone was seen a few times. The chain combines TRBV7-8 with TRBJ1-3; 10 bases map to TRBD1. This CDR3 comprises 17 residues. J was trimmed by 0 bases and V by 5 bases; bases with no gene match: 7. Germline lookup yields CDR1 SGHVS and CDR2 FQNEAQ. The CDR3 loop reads CASSQTGGRYSGNTIYF. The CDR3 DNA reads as TGTGCCAGCAGCCAGACAGGGGGCAGATACTCTGGAAACACCATATATTTT.

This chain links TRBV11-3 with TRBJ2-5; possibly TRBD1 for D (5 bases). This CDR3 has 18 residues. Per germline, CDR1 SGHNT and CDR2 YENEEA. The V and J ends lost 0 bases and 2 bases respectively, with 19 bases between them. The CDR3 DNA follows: TGTGCCAGCAGCTTAGATAGGGGCAGGGCGTGGGGTCAAGAGACCCAGTACTTC. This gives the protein CASSLDRGRAWGQETQYF. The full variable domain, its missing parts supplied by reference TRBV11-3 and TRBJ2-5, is EAGVVQSPRYKIIEKKQPVAFWCNPISGHNTLYWYLQNLGQGPELLIRYENEEAVDDSQLPKDRFSAERLKGVDSTLKIQPAELGDSAVYLCASSLDRGRAWGQETQYFGPGTRLLVL.

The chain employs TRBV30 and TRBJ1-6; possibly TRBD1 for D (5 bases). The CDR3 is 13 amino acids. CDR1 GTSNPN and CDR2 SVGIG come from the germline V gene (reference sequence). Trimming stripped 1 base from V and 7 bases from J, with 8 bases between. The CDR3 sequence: CAWSGQRNSPLHF. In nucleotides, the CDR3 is TGTGCCTGGAGTGGACAGAGAAATTCACCCCTCCACTTT.

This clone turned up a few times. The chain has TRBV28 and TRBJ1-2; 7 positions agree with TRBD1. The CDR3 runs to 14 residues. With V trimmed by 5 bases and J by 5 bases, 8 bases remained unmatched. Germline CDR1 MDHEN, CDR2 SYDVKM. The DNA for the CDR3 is TGTGCCAGCAGTATGACAGGGAGTTTTTATGGCTACACCTTC. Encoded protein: CASSMTGSFYGYTF.

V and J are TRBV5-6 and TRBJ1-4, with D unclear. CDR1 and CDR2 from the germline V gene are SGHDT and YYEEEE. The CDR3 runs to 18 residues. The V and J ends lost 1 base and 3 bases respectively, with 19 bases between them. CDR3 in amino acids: CASSLILPDGLANEKLFF. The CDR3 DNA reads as TGTGCCAGCAGCTTGATATTGCCCGATGGGCTTGCTAATGAAAAACTGTTTTTT.

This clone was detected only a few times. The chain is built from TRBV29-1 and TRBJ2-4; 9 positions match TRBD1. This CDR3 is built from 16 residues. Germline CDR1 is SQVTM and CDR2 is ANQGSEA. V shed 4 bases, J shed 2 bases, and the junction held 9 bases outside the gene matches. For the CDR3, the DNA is TGCAGCGTTGGACAGGGGGGGCGGGTATCCAAAAACATTCAGTACTTC. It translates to CSVGQGGRVSKNIQYF.

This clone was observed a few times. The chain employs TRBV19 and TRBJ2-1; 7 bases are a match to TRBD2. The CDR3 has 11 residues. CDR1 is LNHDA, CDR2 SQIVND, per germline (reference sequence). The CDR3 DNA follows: TGTTCGAGCGGGAACTACAATGAGCAGTTCTTC. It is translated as CSSGNYNEQFF.

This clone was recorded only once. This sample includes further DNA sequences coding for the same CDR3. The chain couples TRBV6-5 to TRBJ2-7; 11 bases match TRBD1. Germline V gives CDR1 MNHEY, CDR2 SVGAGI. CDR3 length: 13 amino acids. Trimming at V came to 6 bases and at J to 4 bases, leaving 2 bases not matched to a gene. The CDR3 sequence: CASSRDRGYEQYF. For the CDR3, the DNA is TGTGCCAGCAGCCGGGACAGGGGGTACGAGCAGTACTTC.